In its sample, the clone carrying this T cell receptor (beta chain) was seen a few times. This sample was included in a study of tumour-infiltrating T cells in Burkitt lymphoma. The data were produced by immunoSEQ multiplex PCR, yet TCRdb's version contains in-frame clones alone and is incomplete. In the table there are about 1,000 clones, 18% of which are singletons. Deletions cut 5 bases from V and 6 bases from J, with 23 bases between. The CDR3 is 18 residues long. Germline values: CDR1 SGHVS, CDR2 FQNEAQ. The chain employs TRBV7-8 and TRBJ2-6, with D maybe TRBD1 (5 bases). The sample consisted of tumor tissue. This TCR came from a human donor with Burkitt lymphoma. The CDR3 region is CASSLLIYRYLEANVLTF. The CDR3 coding sequence is TGTGCCAGCAGCCTCCTCATTTACAGGTACCTTGAGGCCAACGTCCTGACTTTC.